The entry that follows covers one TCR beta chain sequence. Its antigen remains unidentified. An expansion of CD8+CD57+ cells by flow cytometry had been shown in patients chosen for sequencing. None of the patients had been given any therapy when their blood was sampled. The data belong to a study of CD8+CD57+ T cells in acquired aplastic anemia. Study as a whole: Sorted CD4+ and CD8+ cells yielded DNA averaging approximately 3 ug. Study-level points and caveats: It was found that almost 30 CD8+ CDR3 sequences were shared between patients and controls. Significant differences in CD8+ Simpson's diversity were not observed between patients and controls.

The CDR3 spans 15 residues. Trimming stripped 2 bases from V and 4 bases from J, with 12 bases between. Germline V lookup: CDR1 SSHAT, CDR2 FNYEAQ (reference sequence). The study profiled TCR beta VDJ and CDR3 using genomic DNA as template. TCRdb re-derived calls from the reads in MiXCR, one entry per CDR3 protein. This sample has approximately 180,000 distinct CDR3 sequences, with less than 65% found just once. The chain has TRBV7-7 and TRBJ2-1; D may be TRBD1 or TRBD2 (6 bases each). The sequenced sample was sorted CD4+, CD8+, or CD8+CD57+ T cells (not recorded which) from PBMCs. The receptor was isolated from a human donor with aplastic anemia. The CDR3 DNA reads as TGTGCCAGCAGCTTAATTCGGGGGCAGTACAATGAGCAGTTCTTC. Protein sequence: CASSLIRGQYNEQFF.